These 17 T cell receptor beta chains originate from one sample sequenced in a study of metastatic and nonmetastatic thyroid tumors. With MiXCR, TCRdb reprocessed the PCR reads. Among about 13,000 clones listed, under 25% were seen once. There were no patients who had received any treatment before thyroid surgery. Source material: blood. The receptor set was obtained from a male donor with papillary thyroid cancer or a benign thyroid nodule (not recorded which). Some clones in this sample may be carry-over from other donors' samples.

The chain recombines TRBV27 with TRBJ2-7; D uncertain. V gave up 6 bases and J gave up 3 bases, with 15 bases separating them. Germline V lookup: CDR1 MNHEY, CDR2 SMNVEV (reference sequence). The CDR3 contains 14 residues. CDR3 residues: CASRPLERRYEQYF. The CDR3 DNA reads TGTGCCAGCAGACCCCTCGAAAGGCGCTACGAGCAGTACTTC.

Remarks on this clone: The same CDR3 also results from other DNA sequences found in this sample. The gene calls are TRBV6-1 and TRBJ2-3; D assignment may be TRBD1 or TRBD2 (5 bases each). Germline V lookup: CDR1 MNHNS, CDR2 SASEGT. The ends were cut back, 3 bases at V and 2 bases at J, with 15 bases in the middle. The CDR3 is 16 residues long. CDR3 region: CASSEMGTVHTDTQYF. CDR3 bases: TGTGCCAGCAGTGAGATGGGGACGGTTCACACAGATACGCAGTATTTT.

By sample fraction, this clone is medium-sized. The gene calls are TRBV11-3 and TRBJ2-7, with 7 bases identical to TRBD1. In germline, CDR1 is SGHNT, CDR2 YENEEA. The CDR3 consists of 13 residues. The V gene end was trimmed by 3 bases and the J gene end by 6 bases; junction bases not matched to a gene: 5. The CDR3 loop is CASSFDRAREQYF. The CDR3 DNA sequence: TGTGCCAGCAGCTTCGACAGGGCTCGCGAGCAGTACTTC.

This clone came up a few times. This rearrangement joins TRBV2 to TRBJ2-7; 10 positions agree with TRBD2. Germline assignment: CDR1 SNHLY and CDR2 FYNNEI. The trim removed 8 bases at V and 4 bases at J, leaving 2 bases unmatched. There are 12 residues in the CDR3. CDR3 sequence: CASRLAGYEQYF. CDR3 DNA: TGTGCCAGCCGACTAGCGGGTTACGAGCAGTACTTC.

This clone has more than one count but fewer than ten. V is TRBV6-5 and J is TRBJ2-2; D uncertain. Looked up from germline, CDR1 is MNHEY and CDR2 is SVGAGI. This CDR3 is 16 amino acids long. V shed 0 bases and J shed 1 base, with 9 bases lying between them. The CDR3 is CASSYSIQRNTGELFF. CDR3 nucleotide sequence: TGTGCCAGCAGTTACTCGATCCAGCGGAACACCGGGGAGCTGTTTTTT.

In its sample, this clone was seen many times. The rearrangement links TRBV6-4 to TRBJ2-1, with TRBD2 matching over 10 bases. Germline V lookup: CDR1 MRHNA, CDR2 SNTAGT. V was clipped by 6 bases and J by 6 bases; unmatched bases: 8. The CDR3 length is 15 residues. CDR3 in DNA: TGTGCCAGCAGCAACCTAGCGGGGGCCATCAATGAGCAGTTCTTC. This translates into CASSNLAGAINEQFF.

There are a few counts of this clone. The V and J genes are TRBV27 and TRBJ2-3, with 8 positions matching TRBD1. The CDR3 covers 15 residues. CDR1 and CDR2 from the germline V gene are MNHEY and SMNVEV (reference sequence). The V gene end was trimmed by 4 bases and the J gene end by 7 bases; junction bases not matched to a gene: 10. The CDR3 here is CASSSSRQGRNTQYF. The CDR3 nucleotides are TGTGCCAGCAGTTCATCCCGACAGGGGAGAAATACGCAGTATTTT.

This clone was detected only a few times. The V call is TRBV28, the J call TRBJ2-7, with 9 nucleotides matching TRBD1. The V gene end was trimmed by 4 bases and the J gene end by 4 bases; junction bases not matched to a gene: 14. Germline CDR1 and CDR2: MDHEN and SYDVKM. The CDR3 is made up of 17 amino acids. The DNA of the CDR3 is TGTGCCAGCAGTTCGAGACTCAGGGGACAGGGATTATACGAGCAGTACTTC. Amino acids: CASSSRLRGQGLYEQYF.

Only a few counts were recorded for this clone. The chain links TRBV6-1 to TRBJ2-1; 8 bases agree with TRBD2. The CDR3 extends over 15 amino acids. With V trimmed by 4 bases and J by 4 bases, 6 bases remained unmatched. Germline-derived CDR1 and CDR2 are MNHNS and SASEGT. The CDR3 spells CASSASGTSYNEQFF. The CDR3 DNA is TGTGCCAGCAGTGCATCCGGGACTAGTTACAATGAGCAGTTCTTC.

This clone turned up a few times. The chain couples TRBV6-2 or TRBV6-3 to TRBJ2-2; a possible D gene is TRBD1 (6 bases). Germline CDR1 and CDR2: MNHEY and SVGEGT. V lost 4 bases to trimming and J lost 1 base, with 10 bases between them. This CDR3 is 15 amino acids long. CDR3: CASSLQGLNTGELFF. CDR3 bases: TGTGCCAGCAGTTTGCAGGGGTTGAACACCGGGGAGCTGTTTTTT.

The chain combines TRBV12-3 or TRBV12-4 with TRBJ2-7; 9 nucleotides align to TRBD2. V lost 4 bases, J lost 7 bases, and 5 bases stayed unmatched. The CDR3 runs to 13 residues. CDR3 sequence reads: CASSWLAGREQYF. The CDR3 DNA is TGTGCCAGCAGTTGGCTAGCGGGGCGGGAGCAGTACTTC.

The chain uses TRBV12-3 or TRBV12-4 and TRBJ1-3; tentative D call: TRBD1 (5 bases). The CDR3 is 18 amino acids. Trimming pared 2 bases from V and 0 bases from J, leaving 17 bases between. CDR3 sequence: CASSLSPWGRFSGNTIYF. DNA for the CDR3: TGTGCCAGCAGTTTAAGTCCGTGGGGCAGGTTCTCTGGAAACACCATATATTTT.

This clone occurred a few times. The chain recombines TRBV29-1 with TRBJ2-1; 9 nucleotides line up with TRBD2. The CDR3 runs 15 residues. With 6 bases clipped from V and 3 bases from J, the junction kept 9 bases outside the gene matches. The germline CDR1 and CDR2 sequences are SQVTM and ANQGSEA. CDR3 amino acids: CSVQGREGFYNEQFF. The CDR3 coding sequence is TGCAGCGTCCAGGGGCGGGAGGGCTTCTACAATGAGCAGTTCTTC.

The chain recombines TRBV3-1 with TRBJ2-1; D is undetermined. V lost 4 bases to trimming and J lost 0 bases, with 16 bases between them. CDR1 is LGHDT and CDR2 is YNNKEL in the germline V gene (reference sequence). The CDR3 covers 17 residues. The CDR3 DNA sequence: TGTGCCAGCAGCCCGGAGAGGAGTTTTAGCTCCTACAATGAGCAGTTCTTC. It specifies CASSPERSFSSYNEQFF.

This clone was detected only a few times. Other nucleotide sequences in the sample specify the same CDR3. CDR3 sequence reads: CASSLVGGAVGANVLTF. The CDR3 nucleotides read TGTGCCAGCAGTTTAGTGGGAGGAGCTGTTGGGGCCAACGTCCTGACTTTC. The chain combines TRBV28 with TRBJ2-6; weak D call: TRBD2 (6 bases). The CDR3 runs 17 residues. Between the trimmed V and J ends, which lost 2 bases and 3 bases, there was a span of 14 bases. CDR1 MDHEN and CDR2 SYDVKM come from the germline V gene.

The table lists this clone with many counts. The J gene is TRBJ2-7, the V gene TRBV2; 7 bases fit TRBD2. This CDR3 has 16 amino acids. The germline V gene has CDR1 SNHLY and CDR2 FYNNEI. Trimming at V came to 6 bases and at J to 3 bases, leaving 14 bases not matched to a gene. The CDR3 protein is CASSPERGFRGYEQYF. The CDR3 DNA is TGTGCCAGCAGCCCGGAGCGGGGATTCCGAGGCTACGAGCAGTACTTC.

This clone was recorded at least ten times. The V gene is TRBV30, the J gene TRBJ1-2; D unresolved. Trimming took 0 bases from V and 7 from J, leaving 6 bases between them. The CDR3 consists of 11 residues. Germline loops: CDR1 GTSNPN, CDR2 SVGIG (reference sequence). In DNA form, the CDR3 reads TGTGCCTGGAGTGTAGCGATTGGCTACACCTTC. It encodes CAWSVAIGYTF.